One and the same sample provided the 8 T cell receptor beta chains below, sequenced in a study of PD-1 blockade in classical Hodgkin lymphoma. The time point here: cycle 4 day 1 (C4D1), after six to seven weeks of nivolumab. Every patient was affected by relapse after autologous stem cell transplantation, while exposure to brentuximab vedotin was not uniform. TCRdb's copy holds only in-frame clones and misses some; the assay was immunoSEQ multiplex PCR. Of about 24,000 clones in the sample, about four fifths were seen once. The sample was peripheral blood mononuclear cells (PBMCs), taken before the fourth cycle of nivolumab. Source of these receptors: a human donor with classical Hodgkin lymphoma.

The chain links TRBV5-4 to TRBJ2-1; possibly TRBD1 for D (6 bases). The CDR3 totals 13 residues. Germline-derived CDR1 and CDR2 are SGHNT and YYREEE (reference sequence). V lost 0 bases, J lost 8 bases, and 9 bases lay in between. CDR3 loop: CASSLAGDDEQFF. Written as DNA, the CDR3 is TGTGCCAGCAGCTTGGCAGGGGACGATGAGCAGTTCTTC.

This clone has only a few counts. The chain recombines TRBV18 with TRBJ1-5, with D perhaps TRBD1 (5 bases). Trimming shortened V by 3 bases and J by 4 bases, and 13 bases separated the two germline ends. This CDR3 contains 15 residues. From germline, CDR1 is KGHSH and CDR2 LQKENI. The DNA of the CDR3 is TGTGCCAGCTCACCGAGCGACAGAAATAATCAGCCCCAGCATTTT. Its translation: CASSPSDRNNQPQHF.

The V gene is TRBV4-1, the J gene TRBJ2-3, with D maybe TRBD2 (6 bases). This CDR3 has 16 residues. V was clipped by 1 base and J by 4 bases, with 15 bases between them. The germline V gene has CDR1 MGHRA and CDR2 YSYEKL. The CDR3 here is CASSQVFRERADTQYF. In DNA, the CDR3 is TGCGCCAGCAGCCAAGTCTTTCGGGAGCGTGCAGATACGCAGTATTTT.

The CDR3 loop reads CASSYTGGATEAFF. CDR3 in DNA: TGTGCCAGCAGTTACACCGGTGGAGCGACTGAAGCTTTCTTT. The gene calls are TRBV6-5 and TRBJ1-1, with D uncertain. CDR1 MNHEY and CDR2 SVGAGI come from the germline V gene. V was trimmed by 2 bases and J by 5 bases, leaving 12 bases between them. The CDR3 is 14 amino acids.

V usage is TRBV10-1 and J usage is TRBJ2-7; D is undetermined. The CDR3 totals 14 residues. Per germline, CDR1 WNHNN and CDR2 SYGVQD (reference sequence). V was clipped by 0 bases and J by 0 bases, with 6 bases between them. DNA of the CDR3: TGCGCCAGCAGTGAGTCTTTGGGCTCCTACGAGCAGTACTTC. Protein product: CASSESLGSYEQYF.

The chain has TRBV29-1 and TRBJ2-7; 7 positions agree with TRBD1. This CDR3 has 13 residues. J lost 4 bases, V lost 3 bases, and 6 bases had no gene match. In germline, CDR1 is SQVTM, CDR2 ANQGSEA. The DNA of the CDR3 is TGCAGCGTTGACAGCCGGGACAGTTACGAGCAGTACTTC. Translated, it gives CSVDSRDSYEQYF.

This sequence joins TRBV6-1 and TRBJ1-5; D unresolved. In germline, CDR1 is MNHNS, CDR2 SASEGT. Trimming stripped 2 bases from V and 0 bases from J, with 8 bases between. The CDR3 is 15 amino acids. The CDR3 DNA reads TGTGCCAGCAGTGAAAATCCTAATAGCAATCAGCCCCAGCATTTT. Translating gives CASSENPNSNQPQHF.

The table lists this clone with a count of one. The genes are TRBV6-1 and TRBJ2-1; 10 nucleotides align to TRBD2. CDR1 MNHNS and CDR2 SASEGT come from the germline V gene. After removal of 6 bases from V and 9 bases from J, the junction contained 5 bases not matched to a gene. The CDR3 extends over 13 amino acids. The CDR3 DNA reads TGTGCCAGCAGGGCTAGCGGGAGCGGTGAGCAGTTCTTC. The encoded protein is CASRASGSGEQFF.